This T cell receptor beta chain was identified during a study of T cell responses to AZD1222 COVID-19 vaccine. Study background: Second doses were pooled across both intervals (about 4 or about 12 weeks).

Study results and caveats: Nearly half of the spike-specific TCRs reportedly recognize variant regions that carry no mutations. Clonal diversity was possibly underestimated, and white British individuals and females predominated among donors. A rise in Spike-specific TCR breadth and depth followed two AZD1222 doses.

The data were produced by immunoSEQ multiplex PCR, yet TCRdb's version contains in-frame clones alone and is incomplete. The sample holds more than 100,000 clones, about 90% seen once. CDR3 length equals 15 residues. CDR1 is WSHSY, CDR2 SAAADI, per germline. V was pared by 3 bases and J by 0 bases, with 9 bases between. This clone was detected once. Its matching antigen is unknown. This chain connects TRBV10-2 to TRBJ1-3; perhaps TRBD1 as D (5 bases). This clonotype was obtained from an adult in good health. The material sequenced was peripheral blood, taken on day 0 of AZD1222 vaccination. The CDR3 DNA is TGCGCCAGCAGTGATAGGGGTAACTCTGGAAACACCATATATTTT. Amino acid sequence: CASSDRGNSGNTIYF.